The 23 T cell receptor beta chains in this list originate from one sample, sequenced in a study of cytomegalovirus exposure and HLA in healthy donors. This PCR relied on a set of 60 Vbeta primers and 13 Jbeta primers. Assay used: immunoSEQ multiplex PCR; TCRdb lists only in-frame clones, some missing. The sample holds more than 130,000 clones; roughly 73% are singletons and the top ten take about 15%. The material sequenced was PBMCs. The receptors shown here come from a human donor in good health.

V and J are TRBV6-5 and TRBJ1-1; no definite D call. The CDR3 sequence is 14 residues long. V dropped 0 bases and J dropped 1 base, with 6 bases sitting between them. Per germline, CDR1 MNHEY and CDR2 SVGAGI. DNA for the CDR3: TGTGCCAGCAGTTACTCACAGCAGAACACTGAAGCTTTCTTT. As protein: CASSYSQQNTEAFF.

V gene TRBV6-1 combines with J gene TRBJ2-7; D remains ambiguous. Germline CDR1 MNHNS, CDR2 SASEGT. There are 11 residues in the CDR3. V was shortened by 5 bases and J by 3 bases, with 5 bases between the two germline ends. The CDR3 DNA sequence: TGTGCCAGCAGTTCCCTCTACGAGCAGTACTTC. Translation gives CASSSLYEQYF.

V usage is TRBV7-9 and J usage is TRBJ1-3; D is possibly TRBD1 (5 bases). The V and J ends lost 5 bases and 0 bases respectively, with 17 bases between them. The CDR3 totals 17 residues. Germline CDR1 and CDR2: SEHNR and FQNEAQ (reference sequence). CDR3 region: CASSQNPGLSSGNTIYF. The CDR3 nucleotides read TGTGCCAGCAGCCAGAATCCGGGACTCAGCTCTGGAAACACCATATATTTT.

This clone was observed once. CDR3 coding DNA: TGTGCCAGCAGTGAAGCACAGGCAGGGGGGAACAATGAGCAGTTCTTC. It codes for CASSEAQAGGNNEQFF. This chain connects TRBV6-1 to TRBJ2-1; weak D call: TRBD1 (7 bases). There are 16 residues in the CDR3. CDR1 is MNHNS and CDR2 is SASEGT in the germline V gene. V gave up 0 bases and J gave up 5 bases, with 14 bases separating them.

The chain recombines TRBV10-3 with TRBJ2-2; weak D call: TRBD2 (6 bases). V was pared by 6 bases and J by 3 bases, with 14 bases between. The CDR3 runs 15 residues. Germline values: CDR1 ENHRY, CDR2 SYGVKD. The CDR3 bases are TGTGCCATCAGAGGGACGGAGCGGGACACCGGGGAGCTGTTTTTT. Translated: CAIRGTERDTGELFF.

The sample holds a few counts of this clone. The rearrangement joins TRBV28 to TRBJ1-4; D is ambiguous. Per germline, CDR1 MDHEN and CDR2 SYDVKM. The V and J ends lost 5 bases and 4 bases respectively, with 23 bases between them. This CDR3 spans 18 amino acids. The CDR3 loop is CASSIHKNIFTLNEKLFF. CDR3 nucleotide sequence: TGTGCCAGCAGTATCCATAAAAACATCTTTACCCTTAATGAAAAACTGTTTTTT.

The chain uses TRBV13 and TRBJ1-4; D is unresolved. Trimming removed 5 bases at V and 7 bases at J, with 20 bases between. The germline CDR1 and CDR2 sequences are PRHDT and FYEKMQ (reference sequence). There are 16 residues in the CDR3. The CDR3 nucleotides are TGTGCCAGCAGCGTAGCTGGAGGGTATGGAGTTGAAAAACTGTTTTTT. It is translated as CASSVAGGYGVEKLFF.

The CDR3 DNA is TGTGCCAGCAGCTTAAGCGGAAATGGCTACACCTTC. Protein product: CASSLSGNGYTF. The genes are TRBV13 and TRBJ1-2, with D unclear. Deletions cut 2 bases from V and 6 bases from J, with 7 bases between. CDR1 is PRHDT and CDR2 is FYEKMQ in the germline V gene (reference sequence). The CDR3 has 12 amino acids.

Points on this clone: Here the CDR3 omits its conserved ending phenylalanine or tryptophan, so a read error is the likely source. No DNA is shown, since the ends of the CDR3 on it are uncertain; the CDR3 is the one TCRdb lists. CDR3 sequence reads: CASSEGGRGQRLVL. V is TRBV2 and J is TRBJ1-1; the D call TRBD1 from the table was never checked on the DNA. The CDR3 length is 14 residues, termini included. Per the germline V gene, CDR1 is SNHLY and CDR2 is FYNNEI.

The rearrangement links TRBV7-6 to TRBJ2-1, with a tentative D call TRBD2 (5 bases). From germline, CDR1 is SGHVS and CDR2 FNYEAQ. V lost 8 bases to trimming and J lost 6 bases, with 14 bases between them. This CDR3 is 13 amino acids long. The CDR3 DNA follows: TGTGCCAGCGTCCTCGGGGAAAGCAATGAGCAGTTCTTC. Translated, it gives CASVLGESNEQFF. Full variable domain (outside the CDR3, taken from reference TRBV7-6 and TRBJ2-1): GAGVSQSPRYKVTKRGQDVALRCDPISGHVSLYWYRQALGQGPEFLTYFNYEAQQDKSGLPNDRFSAERPEGSISTLTIQRTEQRDSAMYRCASVLGESNEQFFGPGTRLTVL.

The chain carries TRBV28 and TRBJ2-7; D remains unclear. This CDR3 is 15 amino acids long. Germline V gives CDR1 MDHEN, CDR2 SYDVKM. V lost 5 bases, J lost 8 bases, and 22 bases lay in between. CDR3 bases: TGTGCCAGCAGTCCCTCTGGGCCCCCAGGAAACAAGCAGTACTTC. It encodes CASSPSGPPGNKQYF.

The chain uses TRBV7-9 and TRBJ2-7; the match to TRBD2 covers 8 bases. Germline CDR1 SEHNR, CDR2 FQNEAQ (reference sequence). The ends lost 1 base at V and 0 bases at J; junction bases unmatched: 2. This CDR3 is 15 amino acids long. The CDR3 loop is CASSLGGGSSYEQYF. DNA for the CDR3: TGTGCCAGCAGCTTAGGCGGGGGGAGCTCCTACGAGCAGTACTTC.

This clone showed up just once. The rearrangement links TRBV11-2 to TRBJ2-2; D is perhaps TRBD2 (5 bases). This CDR3 contains 16 residues. Germline CDR1 reads SGHAT; CDR2 reads FQNNGV. The V gene lost 6 bases and the J gene lost 0 bases, with 14 bases spanning the gap. This chain's CDR3 is CASRSRGSSNTGELFF. For the CDR3, the DNA is TGTGCCAGCAGATCCCGGGGTAGCTCGAACACCGGGGAGCTGTTTTTT.

Concerning this clone: The junction departs from the called germline gene at one end, perhaps through a read error. The chain joins TRBV20-1 to TRBJ2-4, with D unresolved. CDR3 length: 10 residues. Germline V gene lookup returns CDR1 DFQATT and CDR2 SNEGSKA (reference sequence). As DNA, the CDR3 is TGCAGCGCTAGGGTCTCTAATCAGTACTTC. It specifies CSARVSNQYF.

In this sample, this clone turned up a few times. The chain carries TRBV2 and TRBJ2-7; TRBD2 aligns across 10 bases. This CDR3 spans 14 amino acids. The V segment lost 6 bases and the J segment 3 bases; nucleotides outside the gene matches: 5. The germline V gene encodes CDR1 SNHLY and CDR2 FYNNEI. CDR3 sequence: CASSSSGSVYEQYF. The CDR3 nucleotides read TGTGCCAGCAGCTCTAGCGGGAGCGTCTACGAGCAGTACTTC.

This chain links TRBV4-1 with TRBJ1-4, with 9 nucleotides matching TRBD1. The CDR3 loop spans 15 amino acids. Germline lookup yields CDR1 MGHRA and CDR2 YSYEKL. With V trimmed by 0 bases and J by 7 bases, 3 bases remained unmatched. The CDR3 sequence: CASSQDRDRVEKLFF. The CDR3 nucleotides read TGCGCCAGCAGCCAAGATAGGGACAGGGTTGAAAAACTGTTTTTT.

This chain joins TRBV9 and TRBJ2-5; D perhaps matches TRBD2 (6 bases). Germline CDR1 is SGDLS and CDR2 is YYNGEE. V lost 4 bases, J lost 0 bases, and 13 bases lay in between. This CDR3 is built from 15 residues. CDR3 loop: CASSPRGGNQETQYF. The CDR3 DNA reads TGTGCCAGCAGCCCAAGAGGAGGGAACCAAGAGACCCAGTACTTC.

CDR3 sequence (DNA): TGTGCCAGCAGCTTACGGCGCGGGGGGGTCTCTGGGGCCAACGTCCTGACTTTC. Protein sequence: CASSLRRGGVSGANVLTF. The chain joins TRBV7-6 to TRBJ2-6, with 9 bases aligning to TRBD2. This CDR3 contains 18 residues. The V segment lost 2 bases and the J segment 0 bases; nucleotides outside the gene matches: 5. Germline V gene lookup returns CDR1 SGHVS and CDR2 FNYEAQ.

Worth noting for this clone: Other nucleotide sequences in the sample specify the same CDR3. The chain carries TRBV7-9 and TRBJ2-2, with D perhaps TRBD2 (5 bases). Trimming took off 3 bases at V and 6 bases at J, with 8 bases between the two ends. The length of the CDR3 is 13 residues. Germline assignment: CDR1 SEHNR and CDR2 FQNEAQ (reference sequence). CDR3 amino acids: CASSLGSAGELFF. CDR3 DNA sequence: TGTGCCAGCAGCTTGGGGAGCGCCGGGGAGCTGTTTTTT.

A few counts support this clone. The V call is TRBV11-3, the J call TRBJ2-2; 10 bases are shared with TRBD1. The CDR3 totals 15 residues. V gave up 5 bases and J gave up 4 bases; unmatched junction bases: 4. From germline, CDR1 is SGHNT and CDR2 YENEEA. The CDR3 region has the DNA TGTGCCAGCAGCCTCCGGACAGGGGGCACCGGGGAGCTGTTTTTT. Protein product: CASSLRTGGTGELFF.

This clone was detected once. The chain is built from TRBV29-1 and TRBJ2-3, with 8 nucleotides matching TRBD2. CDR3 size: 15 residues. Losses at the gene ends were 2 bases for V and 3 bases for J; bases not matched to a gene: 7. From germline, CDR1 is SQVTM and CDR2 ANQGSEA. The CDR3 loop is CSVEPTGGPTDTQYF. The CDR3 DNA sequence: TGCAGCGTTGAACCCACGGGGGGGCCTACAGATACGCAGTATTTT.

This chain uses TRBV6-6 with TRBJ2-3, with 8 bases identical to TRBD2. The CDR3 has 16 residues. Germline-derived CDR1 and CDR2 are MNHNY and SVGAGI (reference sequence). V was clipped by 6 bases and J by 4 bases; unmatched bases: 12. The CDR3 is CASSPLGGGISDTQYF. The CDR3 coding sequence is TGTGCCAGCAGCCCTCTCGGCGGGGGGATCTCAGATACGCAGTATTTT.

This chain uses TRBV28 with TRBJ1-5; tentative D call: TRBD1 (5 bases). The CDR3 extends over 13 amino acids. CDR1 is MDHEN and CDR2 is SYDVKM in the germline V gene. Deletions cut 7 bases from V and 4 bases from J, with 11 bases between. The CDR3 sequence is CASKRGGNQPQHF. The CDR3 DNA sequence: TGTGCCAGCAAGAGGGGAGGGAATCAGCCCCAGCATTTT.